A selection of T cell receptor beta chains follows, all from one sample in a study of blood T cells in healthy people across ages. TCRdb re-analysed the 5' RACE reads in MiXCR, keeping a single row per CDR3 protein. The sample has 700,000 to 850,000 distinct CDR3 sequences; about 34% are singletons. Sequencing used blood. The receptors originated from a man younger than 30 in good health. Both conserved end residues are part of each CDR3. The D gene is left open where the match is weak. Where a row states a size, it is once, few, many or the class of an expanded clone; other rows omit it.

j_call,v_call,cdr3_length,d_call,clone_size,cdr3_nt,cdr3_aa
TRBJ2-5,TRBV13,12,-,-,TGTACCAGCAGCTTGCGAAGGGAGACCCAGTACTTC,CTSSLRRETQYF
TRBJ2-3,TRBV9,16,TRBD2,many,TGTGCCAGCAGCGTACGCCCCTCGGGAGGAAAAGATACGCAGTATTTT,CASSVRPSGGKDTQYF
TRBJ1-1,TRBV4-3,13,-,few,TGCGCCAGCAGCCAAGATAATAGGCCTGAAGCTTTCTTT,CASSQDNRPEAFF
TRBJ1-2,TRBV27,16,-,-,TGTGCCAGCAGTTTTCCCAGCAGGGGAGGGCCTGATGGCTACACCTTC,CASSFPSRGGPDGYTF
TRBJ2-1,TRBV7-9,11,-,many,TGTGCCAGCAGCTTAAGTCCTGAGCAGTTCTTC,CASSLSPEQFF
TRBJ2-2,TRBV12-3/TRBV12-4,14,TRBD1,few,TGTGCCAGCAGCCCCGGGACAGACACCGGGGAGCTGTTTTTT,CASSPGTDTGELFF
TRBJ2-7,TRBV5-1,15,TRBD2,-,TGCGCCAGCAGCTTTACTAGCGGTCTCTCCTACGAGCAGTACTTC,CASSFTSGLSYEQYF
TRBJ2-5,TRBV20-1,18,TRBD2,-,TGCAGTGCTAGAGGTCGGAGACTAGCGGGGGGCCTAGACAATGAGCAGTACTTC,CSARGRRLAGGLDNEQYF
TRBJ2-3,TRBV7-2,15,-,many,TGTGCCAGCAGCTTAGGTGGGGCCGGAGCAGATACGCAGTATTTT,CASSLGGAGADTQYF
TRBJ2-1,TRBV7-2,11,-,-,TGTGCCAGTGTAGAATACAATGAGCAGTTCTTC,CASVEYNEQFF
TRBJ2-5,TRBV27,15,TRBD1,many,TGTGCCAGCAGTTTCTCACCGGGCAGGGGGGAGACCCAGTACTTC,CASSFSPGRGETQYF
TRBJ2-7,TRBV12-3/TRBV12-4,11,-,many,TGTGCCAGCAGTCTAGGAGGCGAGCAGTACTTC,CASSLGGEQYF
TRBJ2-5,TRBV12-3/TRBV12-4,16,-,-,TGTGCCAGCAGTTTAAATAAGGACTGGCCATTGGAGACCCAGTACTTC,CASSLNKDWPLETQYF
TRBJ2-3,TRBV2,14,-,-,TGTGCCAGCAGTGCGCGACAGAAAACAGATACGCAGTATTTT,CASSARQKTDTQYF
TRBJ1-1,TRBV18,14,TRBD1,few,TGTGCCAGCCGAGGGGGCGCGGCGAACACTGAAGCTTTCTTT,CASRGGAANTEAFF
TRBJ2-7,TRBV12-3/TRBV12-4,14,TRBD2,-,TGTGCCAGCAGGGGGGGACTAGGGGACAATGAGCAGTACTTC,CASRGGLGDNEQYF
TRBJ1-2,TRBV14,14,-,-,TGTGCCAGCAGCCGAAAAAGGGACGACTATGGCTACACCTTC,CASSRKRDDYGYTF
TRBJ1-2,TRBV21-1,13,-,-,TGTGCCAGCAGCACGCATACTACCTGCGGCTACACCTTC,CASSTHTTCGYTF
TRBJ1-4,TRBV19,14,-,-,TGTGCCAGTAGTATTGACACAGTCAATGAAAAACTGTTTTTT,CASSIDTVNEKLFF
TRBJ1-1,TRBV21-1,12,-,-,TGTGCCAACTGGACGGCGAACACTGAAGCTTTCTTT,CANWTANTEAFF
TRBJ2-1,TRBV29-1,16,-,-,TGCAGCGTTGAAGGGACACCCGAAAGCTCCTACAATGAGCAGTTCTTC,CSVEGTPESSYNEQFF
TRBJ2-4,TRBV29-1,14,TRBD1,few,TGCAGCGTTGAAGATGCCCAGGGGGAACACATTCAGTACTTC,CSVEDAQGEHIQYF
TRBJ2-3,TRBV4-1,17,TRBD2,-,TGCGCCAGCAGCCTCGCGCACCGGACTAGTCGGGGAGATACGCAGTATTTT,CASSLAHRTSRGDTQYF
TRBJ1-2,TRBV7-6,15,-,few,TGTGCCAGCAGCCCGCAAGTCGGGGGTGTGGATGGCTACACCTTC,CASSPQVGGVDGYTF
TRBJ1-1,TRBV12-3/TRBV12-4,14,-,-,TGTGCCAACAGCCCAAACAGGGACCTCATATTAGCTTTCTTT,CANSPNRDLILAFF
TRBJ2-1,TRBV19,13,TRBD1,-,TGTGCCGGTAGAAGACAGGGGCGAAATGAGCAGTTCTTC,CAGRRQGRNEQFF
TRBJ1-2,TRBV20-1,14,TRBD1,few,TGCAGTGCTAAACCTAGACAGGGGGGGAGAGGCTACACCTTC,CSAKPRQGGRGYTF
TRBJ1-5,TRBV6-2/TRBV6-3,17,TRBD1,-,TGTGCCAGCAGTTATATTCCGGGACAGGCGTTAAATCAGCCCCAGCATTTT,CASSYIPGQALNQPQHF
TRBJ1-2,TRBV6-1,15,-,-,TGTGCCAGCAGTGAACTGTCAGGAGAGAACTATGGCTACACCTTC,CASSELSGENYGYTF
TRBJ2-3,TRBV27,14,-,many,TGTGCCAGCAGTTTATTTTCCAGGCCAGATACGCAGTATTTT,CASSLFSRPDTQYF
TRBJ2-2,TRBV12-3/TRBV12-4,14,-,few,TGTGCCAGCAGTTTCACTAAGGACACCGGGGAGCTGTTTTTT,CASSFTKDTGELFF
TRBJ2-1,TRBV6-6,17,TRBD2,-,TGTGCCAGCACTCCTAGCGGGGGGCTTAGCTCCTACAATGAGCAGTTCTTC,CASTPSGGLSSYNEQFF
TRBJ1-1,TRBV7-9,15,-,-,TGTGCCAGCAGCTTACGGGGTTTCATGAACACTGAAGCTTTCTTT,CASSLRGFMNTEAFF
TRBJ2-3,TRBV4-1,17,TRBD2,few,TGCGCCAGCAGCCAAGATACGGGGCTAGCGGGCACAGATACGCAGTATTTT,CASSQDTGLAGTDTQYF
TRBJ1-2,TRBV12-3/TRBV12-4,13,-,many,TGTGCCAGCAGTACCGGGGGTCGGTATGGCTACACCTTC,CASSTGGRYGYTF
TRBJ2-1,TRBV7-9,13,-,many,TGTGCCAGCAGCAAGCAGGGGAACAATGAGCAGTTCTTC,CASSKQGNNEQFF
TRBJ1-1,TRBV10-3,13,-,few,TGTGCCACTAGCAGCGGGGGGAACACTGAAGCTTTCTTT,CATSSGGNTEAFF
TRBJ2-7,TRBV10-3,14,TRBD2,-,TGTGCCATCAGATCGCGGGAGGGCCTTTCCGAGCAGTACTTC,CAIRSREGLSEQYF
TRBJ1-1,TRBV5-6,15,-,-,TGTGCCAGCAGGTACCGTGGGCTAATGAACACTGAAGCTTTCTTT,CASRYRGLMNTEAFF
TRBJ1-2,TRBV3-1,17,-,-,TGTGCCAGCAGCCAAGATCAAGGAGTAGAGGGGGACTATGGCTACACCTTC,CASSQDQGVEGDYGYTF
TRBJ1-2,TRBV5-1,14,-,few,TGCGCCAGCAGCGTGGCTCATACAGCTGATGGCTACACCTTC,CASSVAHTADGYTF
TRBJ1-2,TRBV20-1,12,-,many,TGCAGTGCCCCGACGGGGGTTCGGGGCTACACCTTC,CSAPTGVRGYTF
TRBJ2-3,TRBV5-5,15,-,many,TGTGCCAGCAGCTCCCGACAGGCTCGCACAGATACGCAGTATTTT,CASSSRQARTDTQYF
TRBJ2-2,TRBV21-1,16,-,few,TGTGCCAGCAGCAAATGGTTAGCGGGGGCCACCGGGGAGCTGTTTTTT,CASSKWLAGATGELFF
TRBJ1-6,TRBV4-1,14,-,-,TGCGCCAGCAGCCAAGATCAAAGGGGTTCACCCCTCCACTTT,CASSQDQRGSPLHF
TRBJ2-4,TRBV20-1,19,-,-,TGCAGTGCTCATGCCCAGGGTGTGAGCGGCACTCTAGCCAAAAACATTCAGTACTTC,CSAHAQGVSGTLAKNIQYF
TRBJ1-2,TRBV28,12,-,-,TGTGCCAGCAGTTTTCAGTTCTATGGCTACACCTTC,CASSFQFYGYTF
TRBJ2-1,TRBV6-5,15,-,-,TGTGCCAGCAGCCGCCTAAAGGTGGCTGGCAATGAGCAGTTCTTC,CASSRLKVAGNEQFF
TRBJ1-2,TRBV4-2,18,TRBD1,-,TGTGCCAGCAGCCAAGATAGGAATCGGGACAGCGGAGACTATGGCTACACCTTC,CASSQDRNRDSGDYGYTF
TRBJ2-7,TRBV4-2,15,-,-,TGTGCCAGCAGCCAAGATGGGGCAGTTGACTACGAGCAGTACTTC,CASSQDGAVDYEQYF
TRBJ2-5,TRBV20-1,12,TRBD1,-,TGCAGTGCTTGGGACAGGGGCAAGACCCAGTACTTC,CSAWDRGKTQYF
TRBJ1-1,TRBV6-5,12,-,-,TGTGCCAGCATGCGGGGTATAACTGAAGCTTTCTTT,CASMRGITEAFF
TRBJ1-2,TRBV5-6,14,-,many,TGTGCCAGCAGCTTGGGCAGGGGAAACTATGGCTACACCTTC,CASSLGRGNYGYTF
TRBJ2-7,TRBV12-3/TRBV12-4,15,TRBD1,few,TGTGCCAGCAGCACCCTGGACAGGGCCTCCTACGAGCAGTACTTC,CASSTLDRASYEQYF
TRBJ2-1,TRBV5-6,16,-,-,TGTGCCAGCAGCTTGGACAGGAGAGCCCCGTACAATGAGCAGTTCTTC,CASSLDRRAPYNEQFF
TRBJ2-5,TRBV12-3/TRBV12-4,13,-,many,TGTGCCAGCAGTTTCGGAATTCAAGAGACCCAGTACTTC,CASSFGIQETQYF
TRBJ2-7,TRBV15,11,-,few,TGTGCCACCAGCGATGGAATCGGGCAGTACTTC,CATSDGIGQYF
TRBJ2-7,TRBV30,15,TRBD1,few,TGTGCCTGGACCGATAAGGACAGGGAACGCTACGAGCAGTACTTC,CAWTDKDRERYEQYF
TRBJ2-5,TRBV28,12,-,-,TGTGCCAGCAGTACCATTCGGGGGACCCAGTACTTC,CASSTIRGTQYF